This T cell receptor (beta chain) was retrieved from a study of blood T cells in healthy people across ages. The authors ran a second PCR of 7 to 11 cycles using a sample-barcoded 5' primer and a J-beta primer mix. TCRdb processed the 5' RACE reads anew with MiXCR; each CDR3 protein has one entry. The sample lists under 2,000,000 distinct CDR3 sequences, about 50% occurring once. Study conclusions and caveats: Diversity was estimated from one million T cells, and these estimates were considered underestimates.

CDR3 size: 16 residues. The germline V gene has CDR1 ENHRY and CDR2 SYGVKD. Trimming left V 4 bases short and J 3 bases short, with 16 bases between. This clonotype was counted between two and nine times. Its antigen is unidentified. Sequencing was carried out using blood. The sequence was collected from a woman in her 40s in good health. The chain has TRBV10-3 and TRBJ2-1; D possibly uses TRBD1 or TRBD2 (5 bases each). CDR3 sequence: CAISGSRGDNYNEQFF. DNA for the CDR3: TGTGCCATCAGTGGAAGTAGAGGGGATAACTACAATGAGCAGTTCTTC.